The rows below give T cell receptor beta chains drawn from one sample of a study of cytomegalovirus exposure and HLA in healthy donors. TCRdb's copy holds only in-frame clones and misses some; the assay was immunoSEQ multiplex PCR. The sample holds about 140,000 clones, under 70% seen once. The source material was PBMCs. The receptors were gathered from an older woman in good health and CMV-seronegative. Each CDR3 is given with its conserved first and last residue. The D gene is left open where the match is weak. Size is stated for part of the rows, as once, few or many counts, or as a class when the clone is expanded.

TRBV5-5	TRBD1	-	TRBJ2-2	CASSQGQGRTYAGELFF	TGTGCCAGCAGCCAAGGACAGGGGCGAACATACGCCGGGGAGCTGTTTTTT
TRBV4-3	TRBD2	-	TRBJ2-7	CASSQGLAGTYEQYF	TGCGCCAGCAGCCAAGGATTAGCGGGAACCTACGAGCAGTACTTC
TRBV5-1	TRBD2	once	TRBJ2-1	CASSQISGKDNEQFF	TGCGCCAGCAGCCAAATTAGCGGGAAGGACAATGAGCAGTTCTTC
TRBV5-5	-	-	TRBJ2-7	CASSLGVRASAYEQYF	TGTGCCAGCAGCTTGGGAGTCAGGGCTTCCGCCTACGAGCAGTACTTC
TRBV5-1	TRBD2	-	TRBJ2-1	CASRLAADSYNEQFF	TGCGCCAGTCGACTAGCGGCCGATTCCTACAATGAGCAGTTCTTC
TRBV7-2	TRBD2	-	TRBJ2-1	CASSSLFGGSGRYNEQFF	TGTGCCAGCAGTTCCTTATTCGGGGGGTCCGGTCGGTACAATGAGCAGTTCTTC
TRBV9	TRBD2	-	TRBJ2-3	CASSAQTSGTDTQYF	TGTGCCAGCAGCGCTCAGACTAGCGGCACAGATACGCAGTATTTT
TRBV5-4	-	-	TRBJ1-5	CASSLDSSNQPQHF	TGTGCCAGCAGCCTCGACAGTAGCAATCAGCCCCAGCATTTT
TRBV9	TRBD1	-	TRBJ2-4	CASSPRVGTGGLRDIQYF	TGTGCCAGCAGCCCCCGTGTCGGGACAGGGGGCTTGAGAGACATTCAGTACTTC
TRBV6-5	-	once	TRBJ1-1	CASSYSGGRAEAFF	TGTGCCAGCAGTTACTCGGGGGGGAGGGCTGAAGCTTTCTTT
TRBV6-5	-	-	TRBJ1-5	CASSYEDKDQPQHF	TGTGCCAGCAGTTACGAGGACAAAGATCAGCCCCAGCATTTT
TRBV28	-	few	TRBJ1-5	CASSLRGSNQPQHF	TGTGCCAGCAGTCTCCGGGGAAGCAATCAGCCCCAGCATTTT
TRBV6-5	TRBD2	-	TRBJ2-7	CASSPGGLAGGEQYF	TGTGCCAGCAGTCCCGGGGGTTTAGCGGGAGGAGAGCAGTACTTC
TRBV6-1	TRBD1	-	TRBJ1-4	CASKDRGREKLFF	TGTGCCAGCAAGGACAGGGGGCGAGAAAAACTGTTTTTT
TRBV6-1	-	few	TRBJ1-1	CASSEPLPRTEAFF	TGTGCCAGCAGTGAGCCCCTTCCGAGGACTGAAGCTTTCTTT
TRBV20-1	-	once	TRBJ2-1	CSARGQNEQFF	TGCAGTGCTAGGGGCCAAAATGAGCAGTTCTTC
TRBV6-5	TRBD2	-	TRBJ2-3	CASRSTSGALYTQYF	TGTGCCAGCAGGTCGACTAGCGGGGCCCTCTATACGCAGTATTTT